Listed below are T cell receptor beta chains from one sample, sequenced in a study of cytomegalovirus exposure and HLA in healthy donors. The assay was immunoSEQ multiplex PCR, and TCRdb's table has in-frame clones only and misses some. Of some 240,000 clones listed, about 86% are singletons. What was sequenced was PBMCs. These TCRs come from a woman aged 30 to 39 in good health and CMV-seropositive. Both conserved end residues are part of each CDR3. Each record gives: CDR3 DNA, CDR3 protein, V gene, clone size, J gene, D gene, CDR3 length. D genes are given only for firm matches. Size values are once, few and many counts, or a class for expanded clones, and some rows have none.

cdr3_nt: TGTGCCAGCAGTGAAAGGGACATAGCTGGAAACACCATATATTTT; cdr3_aa: CASSERDIAGNTIYF; v_call: TRBV6-1; clone_size: .; j_call: TRBJ1-3; d_call: .; cdr3_length: 15
cdr3_nt: TGTGCCAGCAGCCAAGGGACAGGGGTTAATGAAAAACTGTTTTTT; cdr3_aa: CASSQGTGVNEKLFF; v_call: TRBV14; clone_size: .; j_call: TRBJ1-4; d_call: TRBD1; cdr3_length: 15
cdr3_nt: TGTGCCAGCAGCTTACCAGGACAGGCCTCAAATGAAAAACTGTTTTTT; cdr3_aa: CASSLPGQASNEKLFF; v_call: TRBV7-6; clone_size: .; j_call: TRBJ1-4; d_call: TRBD1; cdr3_length: 16
cdr3_nt: TGCGCCAGCAGCCAAGGGGAGGTGAACACTGAAGCTTTCTTT; cdr3_aa: CASSQGEVNTEAFF; v_call: TRBV4-1; clone_size: .; j_call: TRBJ1-1; d_call: .; cdr3_length: 14
cdr3_nt: TGTGCCTGGACAGCGGGAACCACAGATACGCAGTATTTT; cdr3_aa: CAWTAGTTDTQYF; v_call: TRBV30; clone_size: .; j_call: TRBJ2-3; d_call: TRBD2; cdr3_length: 13
cdr3_nt: TGTGCTAGCAGCTTAGCAGGGCCCGGAGGAGAGACCCAGTACTTC; cdr3_aa: CASSLAGPGGETQYF; v_call: TRBV7-7; clone_size: .; j_call: TRBJ2-5; d_call: .; cdr3_length: 15
cdr3_nt: TGTGCCAGCAGTCCGCTTGACAGGGGGTACGAGCAGTACTTC; cdr3_aa: CASSPLDRGYEQYF; v_call: TRBV27; clone_size: .; j_call: TRBJ2-7; d_call: TRBD1; cdr3_length: 14
cdr3_nt: TGTGCCAGCAGTGAGGGAACTTTCCGGACTAGCGGGATACAGCAGTACTTC; cdr3_aa: CASSEGTFRTSGIQQYF; v_call: TRBV27; clone_size: once; j_call: TRBJ2-7; d_call: TRBD2; cdr3_length: 17
cdr3_nt: TGTGCCACCAGCAGAGGACCGCCGGGGATCGATACACAAGAGACCCAGTACTTC; cdr3_aa: CATSRGPPGIDTQETQYF; v_call: TRBV15; clone_size: .; j_call: TRBJ2-5; d_call: .; cdr3_length: 18
cdr3_nt: TGCGCCAGCAGCTTCTACCTAGGGCGTCGGCAACTAAGCGGGAGATACGAGCAGTACTTC; cdr3_aa: CASSFYLGRRQLSGRYEQYF; v_call: TRBV5-1; clone_size: .; j_call: TRBJ2-7; d_call: TRBD2; cdr3_length: 20
cdr3_nt: TGCAGTGCAGGACTCGACAATGAGCAGTTCTTC; cdr3_aa: CSAGLDNEQFF; v_call: TRBV20-1; clone_size: few; j_call: TRBJ2-1; d_call: .; cdr3_length: 11
cdr3_nt: TGTGCCAGCAGCCCAGGGGGTAGCGGAACCTACGAGCAGTACTTC; cdr3_aa: CASSPGGSGTYEQYF; v_call: TRBV11-1; clone_size: few; j_call: TRBJ2-7; d_call: .; cdr3_length: 15
cdr3_nt: TGTGCCAGCAGCTTAGGGGGGGATGAAACGGAGTTTTTT; cdr3_aa: CASSLGGDETEFF; v_call: TRBV7-9; clone_size: .; j_call: TRBJ1-4; d_call: .; cdr3_length: 13
cdr3_nt: TGTGCCAGTAGTATCAGGGCAGAAAGGGGGAATGAGCAGTTCTTC; cdr3_aa: CASSIRAERGNEQFF; v_call: TRBV19; clone_size: .; j_call: TRBJ2-1; d_call: .; cdr3_length: 15
cdr3_nt: TGTGCCAGCACCTTAGCGGGAGTGGACACCGGGGAGCTGTTTTTT; cdr3_aa: CASTLAGVDTGELFF; v_call: TRBV5-4; clone_size: .; j_call: TRBJ2-2; d_call: TRBD2; cdr3_length: 15
cdr3_nt: TGCAGCGTCGCCGGGACAGGAAGCTCCTACGAGCAGTACTTC; cdr3_aa: CSVAGTGSSYEQYF; v_call: TRBV29-1; clone_size: few; j_call: TRBJ2-7; d_call: TRBD1; cdr3_length: 14
cdr3_nt: TGTGCCAGCAGCGACAGGGGAGCCTATGGCTACACCTTC; cdr3_aa: CASSDRGAYGYTF; v_call: TRBV7-2; clone_size: .; j_call: TRBJ1-2; d_call: TRBD1; cdr3_length: 13
cdr3_nt: TGTGCCAGCAGCTTCGGCGGGAGCGGATCCGGGGAGCTGTTTTTT; cdr3_aa: CASSFGGSGSGELFF; v_call: TRBV5-4; clone_size: .; j_call: TRBJ2-2; d_call: TRBD2; cdr3_length: 15
cdr3_nt: TGTGCCACCGGGGGAGTCGGACAGCCCCAGCATTTT; cdr3_aa: CATGGVGQPQHF; v_call: TRBV27; clone_size: .; j_call: TRBJ1-5; d_call: .; cdr3_length: 12
cdr3_nt: TGCGCCAGCAGCTTAACCCAGGGATTGTCCTACGAGCAGTACTTC; cdr3_aa: CASSLTQGLSYEQYF; v_call: TRBV5-1; clone_size: .; j_call: TRBJ2-7; d_call: .; cdr3_length: 15
cdr3_nt: TGTGCCAGCAGTTTACGGGACAGGGGAAACGCTGAAGCTTTCTTT; cdr3_aa: CASSLRDRGNAEAFF; v_call: TRBV27; clone_size: .; j_call: TRBJ1-1; d_call: TRBD1; cdr3_length: 15
cdr3_nt: TGTGCCAGCCGGGAGACATGGCAAGAGACCCAGTACTTC; cdr3_aa: CASRETWQETQYF; v_call: TRBV2; clone_size: .; j_call: TRBJ2-5; d_call: .; cdr3_length: 13
cdr3_nt: TGTGCCAGTAGTATGAAGGGGGCGATTCAGCCCCAGCATTTT; cdr3_aa: CASSMKGAIQPQHF; v_call: TRBV19; clone_size: .; j_call: TRBJ1-5; d_call: TRBD1; cdr3_length: 14
cdr3_nt: TGTGCCAGCAGCCCGACCAGGGTCGGGGAGCTGTTTTTT; cdr3_aa: CASSPTRVGELFF; v_call: TRBV27; clone_size: few; j_call: TRBJ2-2; d_call: .; cdr3_length: 13
cdr3_nt: TGTGCCAGCAGTTTCCCAGGGGCCTATGGCTACACCTTC; cdr3_aa: CASSFPGAYGYTF; v_call: TRBV27; clone_size: once; j_call: TRBJ1-2; d_call: .; cdr3_length: 13
cdr3_nt: TGTGCCAGCAGCTCCCGGGGGACAGGGGAAGAGACCCAGTACTTC; cdr3_aa: CASSSRGTGEETQYF; v_call: TRBV11-2; clone_size: .; j_call: TRBJ2-5; d_call: TRBD1; cdr3_length: 15